This record looks at one T cell receptor (beta chain) sequence and its context. Its antigen is currently not known. No per-base quality is available; no much larger clone lies one base away. Patients with a history of autoimmune disease or receiving systemic immunosuppression were excluded from the trial. Peripheral blood for TCR sequencing was drawn from every dose cohort at baseline, at cycle 4 day 1 and at cycle 7 day 1. Samples came from an open-label, multicenter, first-in-human phase I dose-escalation trial of ivuxolimab. Adults with locally advanced or metastatic melanoma, renal cell carcinoma, hepatocellular carcinoma or head and neck squamous cell carcinoma were enrolled in the trial. Before TCR sequencing, CD4+ and CD8+ T cells were separately sorted from peripheral blood. The data derive from a study of OX40 agonist ivuxolimab in advanced cancers. In terms of the full investigation: Ivuxolimab, which targeted the costimulatory receptor OX40 (CD134), was an agonistic, fully human IgG2 monoclonal antibody. Partial responses were achieved by three dose-escalation patients, of whom one had hepatocellular carcinoma and two had cutaneous melanoma. Of the 50 to 55 dose-escalation patients, hepatocellular carcinoma was present in about 20, melanoma in approximately 15, renal cell carcinoma in 9 and head and neck cancer in 9. The paper describes the monotherapy dose-escalation part (N of about 47 patients) of the phase I trial of ivuxolimab. The purpose of peripheral TCRbeta sequencing was to test whether ivuxolimab changed TCR sequence diversity and led to clonal T-cell expansion. Intravenous ivuxolimab was administered to patients every 2 weeks at six dose levels: 0.01, 0.1, 0.3, 1.5, 3 and 10 mg/kg. Prior anti-PD-1, anti-PD-L1 or anti-CTLA-4 therapy was permitted, and checkpoint inhibitors had been received by around 39% of dose-escalation patients. A male proportion of around 80% and a mean age of roughly 58 years, ranging from about 23 to 90, were recorded for the dose-escalation cohort.

Here is what the overall study found, with its caveats: The antigen specificity of the peripheral T cells that underwent clonal expansion was not determined. After ivuxolimab, more expanded clones were found on average in CD8+ T cells than in CD4+ T cells. At doses from 0.1 to 3.0 mg/kg, clonal expansion was seen in both CD4+ and CD8+ blood T cells between baseline and week 6. Low levels of normalized T-cell clonal expansion were also shown by some nonresponding patients. In partial responders in the 0.1-3.0 mg/kg groups, normalized peripheral clonal expansion was found to be among the lowest, especially among CD8+ T cells.

Per the germline V gene, SGHRS is the CDR1 and YFSETQ is the CDR2. V is clipped by 0 bases and J by 6 bases, and the sequence between their germline boundaries is 10 bases long. The CDR3 numbers 14 residues from cysteine through phenylalanine. Here the CDR3 DNA is all that survives: 42 bases in frame from base 1. To sequence the TCRbeta CDR3 region, genomic DNA was isolated from the sorted cells. The immunoSEQ Assay was used to sequence the TCRbeta CDR3 regions. TCRdb re-hosts the immuneACCESS table, in-frame sequences only. Its copies lack some clones; in the studies checked, an unresolved V gene accounts for under half of them, and the cause for the rest is not known. The sample contains 55,000 or so clones, 85% to 90% of them found a single time. 6.5% to 7.5% of the sample is taken by the ten largest.

The rearrangement joined TRBV5-1 to TRBJ1-3, with TRBD1 tentatively as D gene (5 bases match). This clonotype was obtained from an adult with an advanced solid tumor such as melanoma, head and neck, liver or kidney cancer. Sequencing used CD4+ or CD8+ T cells sorted from blood, obtained in a trial of the OX40 agonist ivuxolimab. The CDR3 loop reads CASSLGGYENTIYF. The DNA reads TGCGCCAGCAGCTTGGGGGGCTATGAAAACACCATATATTTT. When the CDR3 is completed using the reference TRBV5-1 and TRBJ1-3 genes on either side, the full variable domain is KAGVTQTPRYLIKTRGQQVTLSCSPISGHRSVSWYQQTPGQGLQFLFEYFSETQRNKGNFPGRFSGRQFSNSRSEMNVSTLELGDSALYLCASSLGGYENTIYFGEGSWLTVV.